This T cell receptor beta chain came from a study of regulatory T cells in long-lasting Graves disease. Study outcomes and limitations: Persistent Graves' cases showed lower TCR diversity than newly diagnosed cases. TRBV28, TRBJ1-2 and TRBJ2-5 were segments that persistent disease favored.

This clonotype has only a few counts. What it recognizes is unknown. Time point denoted: newly diagnosed GD, antithyroid drugs for less than 3 months. The TCR library was prepared using RNA isolated from PBMCs. Investigators prepared the TCR beta libraries by applying iRepertoire HTBI primers and Arm-PCR of CDR3 regions. MiXCR, applied by TCRdb to the multiplex PCR reads, yields one record per CDR3 protein. In the table there are roughly 610,000 distinct CDR3 sequences, roughly 15% of which are singletons. The V end was cut by 3 bases, the J end by 5 bases, with 10 bases between. Germline CDR1 reads DFQATT; CDR2 reads SNEGSKA (reference sequence). This CDR3 is built from 13 residues. A further study also used this sample, focusing on T cells in Graves' hyperthyroidism and ophthalmopathy.

The material was peripheral blood mononuclear cells (PBMCs), obtained at new diagnosis, from a patient treated with antithyroid drugs. This TCR derives from a young man with Graves disease. This rearrangement joins TRBV20-1 to TRBJ1-4; D is unresolved. The CDR3 DNA follows: TGCAGTGCTAGTGTAGGACCAAATGAAAAACTGTTTTTT. Protein product: CSASVGPNEKLFF.